The 2 T cell receptor beta chains below were found in one sample sequenced in a study of PD-1 blockade in classical Hodgkin lymphoma. Produced via immunoSEQ multiplex PCR; TCRdb's table is partial and in-frame only. The sample yields 20,000 to 30,000 clones, approximately 69% seen once. All the patients suffered relapse after autologous stem cell transplantation, and brentuximab vedotin exposure differed. The sample here was peripheral blood mononuclear cells (PBMCs), taken at baseline. The receptor source for this set is a human donor with classical Hodgkin lymphoma.

This clone was detected only once. The V gene is TRBV10-3, the J gene TRBJ2-3; D is ambiguous. V was trimmed by 3 bases and J by 0 bases, leaving 4 bases between them. This CDR3 has 13 amino acids. The germline V gene has CDR1 ENHRY and CDR2 SYGVKD. The CDR3 sequence is CAISDSSTDTQYF. Written as DNA, the CDR3 is TGTGCCATCAGTGATTCTAGCACAGATACGCAGTATTTT.

The chain couples TRBV29-1 to TRBJ2-3; 9 bases agree with TRBD1. This CDR3 spans 15 amino acids. CDR1 and CDR2 (germline): SQVTM, ANQGSEA. V lost 5 bases to trimming and J lost 5 bases; unmatched junction nucleotides: 11. Here the CDR3 DNA reads TGCAGCGTTCCCGTAGACAGGGGGGGTGGAGATACGCAGTATTTT. Residues: CSVPVDRGGGDTQYF.